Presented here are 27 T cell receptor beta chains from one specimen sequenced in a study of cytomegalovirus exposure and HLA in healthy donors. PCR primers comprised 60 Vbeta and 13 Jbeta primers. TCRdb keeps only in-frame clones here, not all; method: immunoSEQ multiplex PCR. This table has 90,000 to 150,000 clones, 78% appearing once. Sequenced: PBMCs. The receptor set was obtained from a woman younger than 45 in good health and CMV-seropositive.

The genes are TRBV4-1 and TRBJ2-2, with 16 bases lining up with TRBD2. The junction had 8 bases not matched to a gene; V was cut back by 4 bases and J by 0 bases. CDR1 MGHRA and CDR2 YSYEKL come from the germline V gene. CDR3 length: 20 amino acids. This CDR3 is CASSLPGLAGGNANTGELFF. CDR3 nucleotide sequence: TGCGCCAGCAGCCTCCCGGGACTAGCGGGGGGGAATGCGAACACCGGGGAGCTGTTTTTT.

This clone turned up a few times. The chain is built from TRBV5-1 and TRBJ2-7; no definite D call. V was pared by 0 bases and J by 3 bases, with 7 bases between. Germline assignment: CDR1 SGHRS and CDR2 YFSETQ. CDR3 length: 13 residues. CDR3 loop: CASSLDGGYEQYF. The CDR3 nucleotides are TGCGCCAGCAGCTTGGATGGCGGCTACGAGCAGTACTTC.

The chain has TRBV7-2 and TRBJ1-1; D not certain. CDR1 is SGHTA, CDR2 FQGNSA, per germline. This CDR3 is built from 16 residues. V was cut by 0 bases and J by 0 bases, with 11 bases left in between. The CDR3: CASSLATTVMNTEAFF. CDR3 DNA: TGTGCCAGCAGCTTAGCGACGACTGTCATGAACACTGAAGCTTTCTTT.

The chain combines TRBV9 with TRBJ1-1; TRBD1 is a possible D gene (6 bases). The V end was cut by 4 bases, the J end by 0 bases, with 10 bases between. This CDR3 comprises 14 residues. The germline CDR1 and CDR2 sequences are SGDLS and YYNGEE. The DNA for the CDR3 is TGTGCCAGCAGCCTCAGGGGTATGAACACTGAAGCTTTCTTT. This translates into CASSLRGMNTEAFF.

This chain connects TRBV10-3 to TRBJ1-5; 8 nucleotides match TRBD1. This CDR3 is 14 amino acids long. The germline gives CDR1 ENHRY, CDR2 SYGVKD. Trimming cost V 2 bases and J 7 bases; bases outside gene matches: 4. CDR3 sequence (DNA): TGTGCCATCAGTGAGGGCAGGGGGCAACAGCCCCAGCATTTT. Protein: CAISEGRGQQPQHF.

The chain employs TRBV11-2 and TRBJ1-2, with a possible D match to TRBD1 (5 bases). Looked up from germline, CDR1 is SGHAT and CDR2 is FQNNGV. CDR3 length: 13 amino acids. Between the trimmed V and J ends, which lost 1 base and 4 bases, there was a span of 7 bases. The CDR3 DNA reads TGTGCCAGCAGCTTAGGGAGGGGCTATGGCTACACCTTC. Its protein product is CASSLGRGYGYTF.

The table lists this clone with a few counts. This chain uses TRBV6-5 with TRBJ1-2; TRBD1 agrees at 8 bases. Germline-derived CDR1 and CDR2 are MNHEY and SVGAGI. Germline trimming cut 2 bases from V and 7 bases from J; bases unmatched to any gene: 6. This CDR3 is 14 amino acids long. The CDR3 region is CASSYRGQGGGYTF. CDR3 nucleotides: TGTGCCAGCAGTTACAGAGGACAGGGCGGTGGCTACACCTTC.

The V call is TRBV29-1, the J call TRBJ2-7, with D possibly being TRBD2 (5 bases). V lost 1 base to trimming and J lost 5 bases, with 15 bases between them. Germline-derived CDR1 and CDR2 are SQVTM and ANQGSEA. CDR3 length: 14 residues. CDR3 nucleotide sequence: TGCAGCGTTGAAGCAGTCGAGGGTGGAAACGAGCAGTACTTC. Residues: CSVEAVEGGNEQYF.

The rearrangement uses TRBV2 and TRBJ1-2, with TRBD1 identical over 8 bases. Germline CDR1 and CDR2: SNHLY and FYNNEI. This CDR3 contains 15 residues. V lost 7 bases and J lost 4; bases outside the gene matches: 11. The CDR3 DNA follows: TGTGCCAGCACCACGGACAGGGCAGGTGGCTATGGCTACACCTTC. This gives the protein CASTTDRAGGYGYTF. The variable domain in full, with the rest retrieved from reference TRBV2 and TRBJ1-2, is EPEVTQTPSHQVTQMGQEVILRCVPISNHLYFYWYRQILGQKVEFLVSFYNNEISEKSEIFDDQFSVERPDGSNFTLKIRSTKLEDSAMYFCASTTDRAGGYGYTFGSGTRLTVV.

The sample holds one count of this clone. CDR3 nucleotide sequence: TGTGCCAGCAAAACAGGGACAGCCAACACTGAAGCTTTCTTT. The encoded protein is CASKTGTANTEAFF. The V gene is TRBV6-5, the J gene TRBJ1-1; TRBD1 matches at 7 bases. CDR1 MNHEY and CDR2 SVGAGI come from the germline V gene. The CDR3 is 14 amino acids. Trimming cost V 7 bases and J 2 bases; bases outside gene matches: 7.

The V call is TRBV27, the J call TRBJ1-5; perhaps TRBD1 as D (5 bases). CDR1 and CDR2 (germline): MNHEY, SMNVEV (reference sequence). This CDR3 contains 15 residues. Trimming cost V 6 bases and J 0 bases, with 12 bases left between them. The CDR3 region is CASREGIVSNQPQHF. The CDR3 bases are TGTGCCAGCAGGGAGGGGATAGTTAGCAATCAGCCCCAGCATTTT.

CDR3 amino acids: CASRGYWTAGATNEKLFF. The CDR3, as DNA: TGTGCCAGCAGGGGATATTGGACAGCCGGTGCAACTAATGAAAAACTGTTTTTT. V gene TRBV9 combines with J gene TRBJ1-4; perhaps TRBD1 as D (6 bases). Trimming cost V 5 bases and J 0 bases, with 20 bases left between them. The CDR3 has 18 amino acids. Germline V gives CDR1 SGDLS, CDR2 YYNGEE.

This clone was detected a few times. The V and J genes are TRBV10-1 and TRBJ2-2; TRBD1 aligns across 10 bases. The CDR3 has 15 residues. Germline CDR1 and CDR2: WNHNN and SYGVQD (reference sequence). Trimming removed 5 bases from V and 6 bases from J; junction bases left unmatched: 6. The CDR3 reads CASSYRDRGSGELFF. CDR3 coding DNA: TGCGCCAGCAGTTACCGGGACAGGGGTTCCGGGGAGCTGTTTTTT.

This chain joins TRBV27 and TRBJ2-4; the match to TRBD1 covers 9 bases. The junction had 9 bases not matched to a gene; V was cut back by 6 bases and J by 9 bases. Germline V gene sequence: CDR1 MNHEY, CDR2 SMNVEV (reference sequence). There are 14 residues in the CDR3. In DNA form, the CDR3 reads TGTGCCAGCAGAAAGGGACAGGGCGAGTTCATTCAGTACTTC. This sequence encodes CASRKGQGEFIQYF.

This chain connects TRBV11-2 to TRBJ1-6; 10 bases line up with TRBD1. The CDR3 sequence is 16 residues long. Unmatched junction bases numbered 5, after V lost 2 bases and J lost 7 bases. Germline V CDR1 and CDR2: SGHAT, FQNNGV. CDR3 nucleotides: TGTGCCAGCAGCTTAACCCCGGACAGGGGGAATTCACCCCTCCACTTT. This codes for CASSLTPDRGNSPLHF.

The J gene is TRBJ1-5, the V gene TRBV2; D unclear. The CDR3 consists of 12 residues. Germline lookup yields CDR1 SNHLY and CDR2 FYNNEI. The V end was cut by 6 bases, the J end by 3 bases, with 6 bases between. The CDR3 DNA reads TGTGCCAGCAGGAGGGACAATCAGCCCCAGCATTTT. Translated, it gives CASRRDNQPQHF.

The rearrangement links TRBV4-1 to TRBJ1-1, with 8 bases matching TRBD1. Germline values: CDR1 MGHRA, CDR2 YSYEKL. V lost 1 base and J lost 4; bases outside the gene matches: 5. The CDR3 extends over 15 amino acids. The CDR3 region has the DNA TGCGCCAGCAGCCAAGTGGGACAGGAGGGCACTGAAGCTTTCTTT. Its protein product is CASSQVGQEGTEAFF.

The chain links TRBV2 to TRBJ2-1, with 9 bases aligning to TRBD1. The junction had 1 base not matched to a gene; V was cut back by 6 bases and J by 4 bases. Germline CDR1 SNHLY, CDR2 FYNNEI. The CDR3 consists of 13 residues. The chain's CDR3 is CASRGQGYNEQFF. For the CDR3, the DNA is TGTGCCAGCAGGGGACAGGGATACAATGAGCAGTTCTTC.

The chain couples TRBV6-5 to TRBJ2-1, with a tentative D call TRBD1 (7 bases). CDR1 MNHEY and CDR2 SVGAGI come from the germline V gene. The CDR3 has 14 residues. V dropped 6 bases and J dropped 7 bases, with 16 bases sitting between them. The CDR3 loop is CASRLQGGGNEQFF. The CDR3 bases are TGTGCCAGCAGATTGCAGGGGGGCGGTAATGAGCAGTTCTTC.

The DNA for the CDR3 is TGCGCCAGCAGCCCCGTAGGACTAACCTCCTACAATGAGCAGTTCTTC. Translating it yields CASSPVGLTSYNEQFF. V gene TRBV4-1 combines with J gene TRBJ2-1; D may be TRBD2 (6 bases). Trimming took off 4 bases at V and 0 bases at J, with 13 bases between the two ends. Germline V gene lookup returns CDR1 MGHRA and CDR2 YSYEKL. CDR3 size: 16 residues.

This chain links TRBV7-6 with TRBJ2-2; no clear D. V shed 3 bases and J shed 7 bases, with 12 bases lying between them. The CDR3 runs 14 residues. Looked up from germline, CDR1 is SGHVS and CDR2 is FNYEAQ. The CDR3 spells CASSFRATGGELFF. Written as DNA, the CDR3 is TGTGCCAGCAGCTTCCGAGCGACCGGCGGGGAGCTGTTTTTT.

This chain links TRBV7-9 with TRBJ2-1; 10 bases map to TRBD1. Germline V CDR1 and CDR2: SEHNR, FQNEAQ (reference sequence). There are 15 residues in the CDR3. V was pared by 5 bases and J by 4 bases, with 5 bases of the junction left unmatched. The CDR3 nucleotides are TGTGCCAGCAGCCCCCCGGGACAGGGGTACAATGAGCAGTTCTTC. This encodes CASSPPGQGYNEQFF.

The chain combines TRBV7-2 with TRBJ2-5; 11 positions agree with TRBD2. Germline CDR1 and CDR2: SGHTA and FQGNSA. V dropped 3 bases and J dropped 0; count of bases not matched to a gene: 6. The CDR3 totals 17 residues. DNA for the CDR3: TGTGCCAGCAGCTTGGGGCTAGCGGGGGGAAACCAAGAGACCCAGTACTTC. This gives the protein CASSLGLAGGNQETQYF.

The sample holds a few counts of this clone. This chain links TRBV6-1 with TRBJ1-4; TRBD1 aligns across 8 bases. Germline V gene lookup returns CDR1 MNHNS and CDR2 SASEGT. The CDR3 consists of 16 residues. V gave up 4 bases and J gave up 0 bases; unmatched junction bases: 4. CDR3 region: CASSGPGGATNEKLFF. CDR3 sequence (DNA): TGTGCCAGCAGTGGTCCAGGGGGCGCAACTAATGAAAAACTGTTTTTT.

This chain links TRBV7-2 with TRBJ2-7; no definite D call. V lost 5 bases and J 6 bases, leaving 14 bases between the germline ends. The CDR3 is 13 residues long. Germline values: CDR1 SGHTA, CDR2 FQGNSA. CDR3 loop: CASSLGGASEQYF. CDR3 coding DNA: TGTGCCAGCAGCCTTGGCGGAGCCTCCGAGCAGTACTTC.

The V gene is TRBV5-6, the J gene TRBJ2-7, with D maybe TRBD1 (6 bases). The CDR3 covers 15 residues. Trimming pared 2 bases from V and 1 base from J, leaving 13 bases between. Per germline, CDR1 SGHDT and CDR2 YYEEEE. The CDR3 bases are TGTGCCAGCAGCTTATTAGGGGGAACTTCCTACGAGCAGTACTTC. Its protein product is CASSLLGGTSYEQYF.

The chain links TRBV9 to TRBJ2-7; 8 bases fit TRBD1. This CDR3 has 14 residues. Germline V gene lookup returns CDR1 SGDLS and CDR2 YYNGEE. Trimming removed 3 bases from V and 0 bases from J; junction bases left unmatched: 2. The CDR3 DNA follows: TGTGCCAGCAGCGGACAGGGGAGCTCCTACGAGCAGTACTTC. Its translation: CASSGQGSSYEQYF.